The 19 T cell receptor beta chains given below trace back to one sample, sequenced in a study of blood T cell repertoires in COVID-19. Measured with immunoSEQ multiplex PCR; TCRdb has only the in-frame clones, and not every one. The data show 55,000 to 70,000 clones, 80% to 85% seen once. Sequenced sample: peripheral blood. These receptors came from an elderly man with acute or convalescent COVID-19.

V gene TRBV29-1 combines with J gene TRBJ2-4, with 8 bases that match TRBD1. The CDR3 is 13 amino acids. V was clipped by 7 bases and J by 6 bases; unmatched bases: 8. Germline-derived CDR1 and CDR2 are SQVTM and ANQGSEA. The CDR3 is CSASLDRVNIQYF. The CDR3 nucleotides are TGCAGCGCCTCTTTGGACAGGGTAAACATTCAGTACTTC.

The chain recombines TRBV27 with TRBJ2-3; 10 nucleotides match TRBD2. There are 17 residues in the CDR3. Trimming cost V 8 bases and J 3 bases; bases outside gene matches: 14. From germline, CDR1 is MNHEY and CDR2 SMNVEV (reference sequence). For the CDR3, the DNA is TGTGCCAGCCGGGTTTTAGGGGCTAGCGGGAGTACAGATACGCAGTATTTT. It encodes CASRVLGASGSTDTQYF.

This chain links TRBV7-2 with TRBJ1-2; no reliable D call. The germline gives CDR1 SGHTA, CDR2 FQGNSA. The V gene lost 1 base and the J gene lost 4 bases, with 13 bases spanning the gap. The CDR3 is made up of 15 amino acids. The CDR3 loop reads CASSLVPGFGYGYTF. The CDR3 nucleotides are TGTGCCAGCAGCTTAGTCCCCGGGTTTGGCTATGGCTACACCTTC.

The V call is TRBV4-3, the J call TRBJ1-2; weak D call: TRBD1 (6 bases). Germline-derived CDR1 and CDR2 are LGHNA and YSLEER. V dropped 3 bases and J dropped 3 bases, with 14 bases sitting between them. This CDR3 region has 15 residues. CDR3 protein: CASSQALQGDYGYTF. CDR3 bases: TGCGCCAGCAGCCAGGCATTACAGGGAGACTATGGCTACACCTTC.

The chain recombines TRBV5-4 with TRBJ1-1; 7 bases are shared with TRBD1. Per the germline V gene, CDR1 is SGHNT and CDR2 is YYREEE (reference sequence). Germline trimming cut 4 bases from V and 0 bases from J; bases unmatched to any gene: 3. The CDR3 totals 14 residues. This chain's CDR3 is CASSTDRLNTEAFF. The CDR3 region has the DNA TGTGCCAGCAGCACGGACAGGCTGAACACTGAAGCTTTCTTT.

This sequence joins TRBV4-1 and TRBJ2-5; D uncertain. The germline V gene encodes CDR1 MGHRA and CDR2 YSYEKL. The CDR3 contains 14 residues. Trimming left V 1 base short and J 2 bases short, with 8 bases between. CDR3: CASSQGARQETQYF. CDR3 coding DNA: TGCGCCAGCAGCCAAGGAGCCCGTCAAGAGACCCAGTACTTC.

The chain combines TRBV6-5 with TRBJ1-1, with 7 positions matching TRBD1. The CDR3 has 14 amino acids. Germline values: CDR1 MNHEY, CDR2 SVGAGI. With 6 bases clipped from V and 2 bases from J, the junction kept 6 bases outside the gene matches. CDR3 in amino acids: CASRSDRVNTEAFF. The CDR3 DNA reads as TGTGCCAGCAGGTCCGACAGGGTTAACACTGAAGCTTTCTTT.

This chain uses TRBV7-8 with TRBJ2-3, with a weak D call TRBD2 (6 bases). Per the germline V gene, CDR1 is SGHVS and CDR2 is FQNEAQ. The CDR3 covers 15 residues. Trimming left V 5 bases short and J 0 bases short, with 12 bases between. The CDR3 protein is CASSTERVSTDTQYF. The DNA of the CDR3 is TGTGCCAGCAGCACGGAGCGGGTTAGCACAGATACGCAGTATTTT.

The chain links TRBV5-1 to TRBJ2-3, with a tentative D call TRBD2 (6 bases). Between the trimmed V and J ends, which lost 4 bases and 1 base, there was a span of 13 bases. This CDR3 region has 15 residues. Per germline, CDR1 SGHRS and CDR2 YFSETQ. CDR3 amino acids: CASSPGVAGTDTQYF. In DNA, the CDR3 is TGCGCCAGCAGCCCCGGGGTAGCGGGCACAGATACGCAGTATTTT.

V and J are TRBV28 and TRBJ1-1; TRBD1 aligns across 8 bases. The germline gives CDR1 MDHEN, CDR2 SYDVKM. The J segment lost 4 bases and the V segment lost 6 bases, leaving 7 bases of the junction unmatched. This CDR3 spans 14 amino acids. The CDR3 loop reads CASSSGQGITEAFF. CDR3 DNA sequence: TGTGCCAGCAGCTCAGGACAGGGAATCACTGAAGCTTTCTTT.

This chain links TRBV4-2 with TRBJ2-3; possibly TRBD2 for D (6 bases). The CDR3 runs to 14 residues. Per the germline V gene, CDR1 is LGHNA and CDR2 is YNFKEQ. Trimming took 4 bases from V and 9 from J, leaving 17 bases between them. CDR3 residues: CASSRGEEGSTQYF. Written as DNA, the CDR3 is TGTGCCAGCAGCCGTGGGGAGGAGGGTTCCACGCAGTATTTT.

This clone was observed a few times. In DNA form, the CDR3 reads TGTGCCAGCAGCTTAAATAGGGGAGGTAAAGACACCATATATTTT. It codes for CASSLNRGGKDTIYF. This chain links TRBV7-2 with TRBJ1-3; possible D gene TRBD1, 5 bases. This CDR3 is built from 15 residues. Germline loops: CDR1 SGHTA, CDR2 FQGNSA. V was trimmed by 2 bases and J by 8 bases, leaving 16 bases between them.

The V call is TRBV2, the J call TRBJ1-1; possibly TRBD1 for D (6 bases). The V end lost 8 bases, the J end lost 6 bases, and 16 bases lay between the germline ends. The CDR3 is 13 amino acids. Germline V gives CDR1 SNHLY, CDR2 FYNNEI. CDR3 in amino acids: CASGDRRIPEAFF. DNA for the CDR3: TGTGCCAGCGGCGACAGGAGGATTCCTGAAGCTTTCTTT.

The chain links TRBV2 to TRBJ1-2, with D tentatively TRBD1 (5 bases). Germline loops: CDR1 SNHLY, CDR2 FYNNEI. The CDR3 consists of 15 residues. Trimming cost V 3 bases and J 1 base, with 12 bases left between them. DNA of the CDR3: TGTGCCAGCAGTGAGGGAAGGGGAGGTAACTATGGCTACACCTTC. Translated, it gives CASSEGRGGNYGYTF.

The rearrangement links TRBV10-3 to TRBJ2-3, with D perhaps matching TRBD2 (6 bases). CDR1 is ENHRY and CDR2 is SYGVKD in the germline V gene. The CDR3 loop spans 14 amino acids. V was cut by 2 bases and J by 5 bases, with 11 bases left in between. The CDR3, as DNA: TGTGCCATCAGTGAGACACAGGAGGGAGATACGCAGTATTTT. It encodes CAISETQEGDTQYF.

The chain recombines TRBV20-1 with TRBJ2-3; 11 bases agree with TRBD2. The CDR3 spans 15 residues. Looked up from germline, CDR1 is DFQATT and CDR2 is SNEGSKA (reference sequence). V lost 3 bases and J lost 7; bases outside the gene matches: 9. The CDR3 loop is CSASVTSGGGYTQYF. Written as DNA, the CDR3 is TGCAGTGCTAGTGTTACTAGCGGGGGAGGGTATACGCAGTATTTT.

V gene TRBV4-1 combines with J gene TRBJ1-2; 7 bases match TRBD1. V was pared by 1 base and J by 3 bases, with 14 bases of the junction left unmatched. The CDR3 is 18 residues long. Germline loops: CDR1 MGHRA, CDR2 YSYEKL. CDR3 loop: CASSQGPLRDRADYGYTF. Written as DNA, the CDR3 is TGCGCCAGCAGCCAAGGCCCCCTGAGAGACAGGGCAGACTATGGCTACACCTTC.

CDR3 region: CASTQGDYGYTF. CDR3 nucleotides: TGTGCCAGTACCCAGGGGGACTATGGCTACACCTTC. The rearrangement joins TRBV7-9 to TRBJ1-2; TRBD1 agrees at 7 bases. This CDR3 has 12 amino acids. The J segment lost 3 bases and the V segment lost 9 bases, leaving 4 bases of the junction unmatched. Germline assignment: CDR1 SEHNR and CDR2 FQNEAQ (reference sequence).

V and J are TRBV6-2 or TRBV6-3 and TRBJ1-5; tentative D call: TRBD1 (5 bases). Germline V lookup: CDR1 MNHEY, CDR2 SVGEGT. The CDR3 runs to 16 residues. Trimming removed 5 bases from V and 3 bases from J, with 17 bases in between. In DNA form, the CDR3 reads TGTGCCAGCAGTCCCCGCGACAGCCATTTCAATCAGCCCCAGCATTTT. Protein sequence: CASSPRDSHFNQPQHF.